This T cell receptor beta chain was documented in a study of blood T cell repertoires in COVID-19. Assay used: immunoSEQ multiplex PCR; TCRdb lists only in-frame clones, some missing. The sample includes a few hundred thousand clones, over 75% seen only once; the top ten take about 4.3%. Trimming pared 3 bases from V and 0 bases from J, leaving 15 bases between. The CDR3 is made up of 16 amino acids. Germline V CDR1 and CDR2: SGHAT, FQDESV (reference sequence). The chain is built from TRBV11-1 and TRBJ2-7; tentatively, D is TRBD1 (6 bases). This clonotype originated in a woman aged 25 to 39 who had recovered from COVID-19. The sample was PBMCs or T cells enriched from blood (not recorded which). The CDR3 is CASSFPRDTNSYEQYF. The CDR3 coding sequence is TGTGCCAGCAGCTTTCCGAGGGACACCAACTCCTACGAGCAGTACTTC. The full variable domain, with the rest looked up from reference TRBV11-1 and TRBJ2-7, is EAEVAQSPRYKITEKSQAVAFWCDPISGHATLYWYRQILGQGPELLVQFQDESVVDDSQLPKDRFSAERLKGVDSTLKIQPAELGDSAMYLCASSFPRDTNSYEQYFGPGTRLTVT.